The T cell receptor beta chain under discussion was sequenced for a study of shared clonotypes between healthy human individuals. All donors qualified as healthy HIV-negative adults and had experienced no recent acute infections or vaccinations. Researchers divided each subset's genomic DNA evenly across several immunoSEQ plates. Profiled with immunoSEQ multiplex PCR; TCRdb holds only in-frame clones, not every one. The sample records about 680,000 clones, around 73% being singletons. On this clone: Its specificity is not known.

The ends were cut back, 0 bases at V and 4 bases at J, with 13 bases in the middle. The CDR3 length is 16 residues. CDR1 and CDR2 from the germline V gene are SGHDT and YYEEEE. The study, taken as a whole, reports: Sorted-subset sequencing was shown by rarefaction to be incomplete despite large depth.

The rearrangement links TRBV5-6 to TRBJ2-2, with a possible D match to TRBD2 (5 bases). The sequenced sample was memory CD4+ T cells sorted from blood. Subset here: CD45RA-negative fraction. The sequence was obtained from a woman aged 25 to 39 in good health. The CDR3 region is CASSLGGIGSTGELFF. As DNA, the CDR3 is TGTGCCAGCAGCTTGGGAGGGATCGGAAGCACCGGGGAGCTGTTTTTT.